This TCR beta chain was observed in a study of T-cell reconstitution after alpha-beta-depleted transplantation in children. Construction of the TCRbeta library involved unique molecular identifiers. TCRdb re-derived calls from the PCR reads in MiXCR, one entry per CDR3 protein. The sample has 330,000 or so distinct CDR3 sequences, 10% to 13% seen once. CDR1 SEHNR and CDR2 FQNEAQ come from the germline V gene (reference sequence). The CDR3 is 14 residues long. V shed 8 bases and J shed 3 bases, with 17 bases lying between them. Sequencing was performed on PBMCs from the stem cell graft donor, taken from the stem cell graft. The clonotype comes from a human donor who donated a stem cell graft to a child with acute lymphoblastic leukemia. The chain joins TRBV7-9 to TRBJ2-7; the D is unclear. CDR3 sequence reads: CASRSSLRRYEQYF. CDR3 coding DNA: TGTGCCAGCCGCTCGTCACTTCGGCGCTACGAGCAGTACTTC. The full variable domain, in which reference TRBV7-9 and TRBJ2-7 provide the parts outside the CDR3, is DTGVSQNPRHKITKRGQNVTFRCDPISEHNRLYWYRQTLGQGPEFLTYFQNEAQLEKSRLLSDRFSAERPKGSFSTLEIQRTEQGDSAMYLCASRSSLRRYEQYFGPGTRLTVT.